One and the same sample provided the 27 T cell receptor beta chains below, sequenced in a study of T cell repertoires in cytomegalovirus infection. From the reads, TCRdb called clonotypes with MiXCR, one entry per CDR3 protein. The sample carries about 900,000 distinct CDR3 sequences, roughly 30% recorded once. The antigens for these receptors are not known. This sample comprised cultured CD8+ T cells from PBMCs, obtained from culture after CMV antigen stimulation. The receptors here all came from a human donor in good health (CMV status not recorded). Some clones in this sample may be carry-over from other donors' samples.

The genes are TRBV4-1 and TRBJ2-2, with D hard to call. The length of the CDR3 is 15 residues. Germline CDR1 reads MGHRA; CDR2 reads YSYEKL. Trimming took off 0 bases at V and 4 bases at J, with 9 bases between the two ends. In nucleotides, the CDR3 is TGCGCCAGCAGCCAAGACCCCCTTGTCACCGGGGAGCTGTTTTTT. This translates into CASSQDPLVTGELFF.

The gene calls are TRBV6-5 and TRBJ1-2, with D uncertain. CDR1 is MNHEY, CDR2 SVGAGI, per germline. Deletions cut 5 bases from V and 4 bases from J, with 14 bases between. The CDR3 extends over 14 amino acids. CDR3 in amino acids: CASSAGPGSYGYTF. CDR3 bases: TGTGCCAGCAGTGCCGGGCCCGGGAGCTATGGCTACACCTTC.

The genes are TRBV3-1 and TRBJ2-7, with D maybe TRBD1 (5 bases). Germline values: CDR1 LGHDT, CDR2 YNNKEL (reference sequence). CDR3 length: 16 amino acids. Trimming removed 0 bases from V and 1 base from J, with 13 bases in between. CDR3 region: CASSQDEDNRSYEQYF. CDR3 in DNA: TGTGCCAGCAGCCAAGATGAAGATAACAGGTCCTACGAGCAGTACTTC.

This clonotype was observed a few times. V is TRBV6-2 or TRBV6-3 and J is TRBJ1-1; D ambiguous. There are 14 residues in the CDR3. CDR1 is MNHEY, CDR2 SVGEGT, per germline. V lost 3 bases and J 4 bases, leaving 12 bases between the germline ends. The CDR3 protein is CASSYGPGFTEAFF. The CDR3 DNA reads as TGTGCCAGCAGTTATGGGCCGGGGTTCACTGAAGCTTTCTTT.

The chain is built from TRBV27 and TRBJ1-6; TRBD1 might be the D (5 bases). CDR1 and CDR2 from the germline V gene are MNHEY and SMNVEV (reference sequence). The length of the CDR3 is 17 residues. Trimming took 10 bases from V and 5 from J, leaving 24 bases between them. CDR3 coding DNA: TGTGCCAACAAGAGGAGCGGTCAGGGAGGGAATAATTCACCCCTCCACTTT. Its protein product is CANKRSGQGGNNSPLHF.

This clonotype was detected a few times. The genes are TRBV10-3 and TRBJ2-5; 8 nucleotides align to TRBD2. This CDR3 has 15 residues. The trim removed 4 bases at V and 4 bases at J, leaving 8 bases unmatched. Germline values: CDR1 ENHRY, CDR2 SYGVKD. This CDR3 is CAISVTSGGGETQYF. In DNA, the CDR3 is TGTGCCATCAGTGTGACGAGCGGGGGTGGAGAGACCCAGTACTTC.

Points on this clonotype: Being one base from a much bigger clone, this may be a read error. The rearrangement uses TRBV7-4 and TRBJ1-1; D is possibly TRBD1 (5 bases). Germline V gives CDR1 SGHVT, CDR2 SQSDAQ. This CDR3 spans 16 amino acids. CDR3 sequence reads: CANSFPVRGMNTEAFF. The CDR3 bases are TGTGCCAACAGCTTTCCCGTGAGGGGCATGAACACTGAAGCTTTCTTT.

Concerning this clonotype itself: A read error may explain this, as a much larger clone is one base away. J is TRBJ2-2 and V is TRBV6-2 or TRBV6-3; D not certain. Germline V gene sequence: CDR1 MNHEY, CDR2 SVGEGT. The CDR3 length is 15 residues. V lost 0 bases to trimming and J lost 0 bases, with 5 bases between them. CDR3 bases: TGTGCCAGCAGTTACTCGGCAGCGAACACCGGGGAGCTGTTTTTT. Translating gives CASSYSAANTGELFF.

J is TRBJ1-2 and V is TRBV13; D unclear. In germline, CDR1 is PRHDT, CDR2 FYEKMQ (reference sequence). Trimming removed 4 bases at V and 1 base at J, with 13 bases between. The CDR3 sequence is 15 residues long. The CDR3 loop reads CASSSTSGDNYGYTF. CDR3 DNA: TGTGCCAGCAGCTCTACATCGGGAGATAACTATGGCTACACCTTC.

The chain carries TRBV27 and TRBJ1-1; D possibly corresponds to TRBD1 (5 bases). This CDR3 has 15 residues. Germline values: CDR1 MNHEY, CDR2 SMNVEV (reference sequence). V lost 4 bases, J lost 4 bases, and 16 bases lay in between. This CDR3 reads CASSSGAYIGTEAFF. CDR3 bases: TGTGCCAGCAGTTCCGGGGCTTATATAGGCACTGAAGCTTTCTTT.

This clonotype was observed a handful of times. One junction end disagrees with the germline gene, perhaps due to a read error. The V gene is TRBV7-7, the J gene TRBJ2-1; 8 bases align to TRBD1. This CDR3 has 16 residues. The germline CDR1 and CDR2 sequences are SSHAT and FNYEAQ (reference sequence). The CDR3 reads CASSLEMGQVNNEQFF. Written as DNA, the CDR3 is TGTGCTAGCAGCTTAGAGATGGGACAGGTAAACAATGAGCAGTTCTTC. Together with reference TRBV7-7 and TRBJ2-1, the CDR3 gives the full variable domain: GAGVSQSPRYKVTKRGQDVTLRCDPISSHATLYWYQQALGQGPEFLTYFNYEAQPDKSGLPSDRFSAERPEGSISTLTIQRTEQRDSAMYRCASSLEMGQVNNEQFFGPGTRLTVL.

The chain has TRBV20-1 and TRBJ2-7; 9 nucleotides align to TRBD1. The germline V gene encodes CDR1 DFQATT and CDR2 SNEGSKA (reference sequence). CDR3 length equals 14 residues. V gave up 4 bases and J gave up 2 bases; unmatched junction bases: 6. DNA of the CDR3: TGCAGTGCTACCCGACAGGGGGAACCCTACGAGCAGTACGTC. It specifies CSATRQGEPYEQYV.

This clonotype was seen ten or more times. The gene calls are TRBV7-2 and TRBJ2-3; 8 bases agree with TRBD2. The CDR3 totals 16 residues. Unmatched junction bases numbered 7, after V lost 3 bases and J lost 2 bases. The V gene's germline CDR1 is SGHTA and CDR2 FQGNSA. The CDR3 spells CASSFWRGAVTDTQYF. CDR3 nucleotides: TGTGCCAGCAGCTTCTGGCGGGGGGCCGTCACAGATACGCAGTATTTT. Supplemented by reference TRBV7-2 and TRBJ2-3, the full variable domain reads GAGVSQSPSNKVTEKGKDVELRCDPISGHTALYWYRQSLGQGLEFLIYFQGNSAPDKSGLPSDRFSAERTGGSVSTLTIQRTQQEDSAVYLCASSFWRGAVTDTQYFGPGTRLTVL.

In nucleotides, the CDR3 is TGCGCCAGCAGGGCCGGACAGGGGCACACCGGGGAGCTGTTTTTT. Translating it yields CASRAGQGHTGELFF. The rearrangement uses TRBV4-3 and TRBJ2-2; 9 bases align to TRBD1. The CDR3 has 15 residues. The V gene's germline CDR1 is LGHNA and CDR2 YSLEER. With V trimmed by 6 bases and J by 3 bases, 5 bases remained unmatched.

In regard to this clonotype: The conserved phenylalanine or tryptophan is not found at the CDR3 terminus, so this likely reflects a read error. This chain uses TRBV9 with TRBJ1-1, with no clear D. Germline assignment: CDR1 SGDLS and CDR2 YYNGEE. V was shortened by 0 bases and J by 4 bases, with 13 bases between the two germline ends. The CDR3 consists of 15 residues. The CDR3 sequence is CASSVGSHTGTEAFL. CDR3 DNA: TGTGCCAGCAGCGTAGGTTCACACACGGGCACTGAAGCTTTCTTG.

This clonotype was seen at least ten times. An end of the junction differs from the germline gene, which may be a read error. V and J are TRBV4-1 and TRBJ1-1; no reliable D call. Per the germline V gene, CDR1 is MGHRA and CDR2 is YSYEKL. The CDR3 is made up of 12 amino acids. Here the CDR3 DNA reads TGTGCCAGCAGCCAAGAGAACACTGAAGCTTTCTTT. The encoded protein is CASSQENTEAFF.

The CDR3 coding sequence is TGCAGTACTTTGAACGCAGATACGCAGTATTTT. It specifies CSTLNADTQYF. V gene TRBV20-1 combines with J gene TRBJ2-3, with D hard to call. The CDR3 spans 11 residues. Trimming removed 8 bases from V and 4 bases from J, with 10 bases in between. Germline values: CDR1 DFQATT, CDR2 SNEGSKA (reference sequence).

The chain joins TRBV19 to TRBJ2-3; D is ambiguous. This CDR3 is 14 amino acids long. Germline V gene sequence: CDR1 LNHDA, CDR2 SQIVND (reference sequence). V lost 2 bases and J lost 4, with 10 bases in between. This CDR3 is CASSIILGADTQYF. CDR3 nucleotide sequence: TGTGCCAGTAGTATAATCCTCGGCGCAGATACGCAGTATTTT. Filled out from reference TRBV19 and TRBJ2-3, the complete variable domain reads DGGITQSPKYLFRKEGQNVTLSCEQNLNHDAMYWYRQDPGQGLRLIYYSQIVNDFQKGDIAEGYSVSREKKESFPLTVTSAQKNPTAFYLCASSIILGADTQYFGPGTRLTVL.

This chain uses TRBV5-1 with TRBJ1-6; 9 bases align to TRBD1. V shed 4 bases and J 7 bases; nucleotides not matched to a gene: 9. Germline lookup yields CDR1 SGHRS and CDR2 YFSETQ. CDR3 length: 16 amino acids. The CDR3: CASSLERDRVNSPLHF. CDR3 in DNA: TGCGCCAGCAGCCTGGAACGGGACAGGGTCAATTCACCCCTCCACTTT. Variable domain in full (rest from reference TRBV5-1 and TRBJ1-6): KAGVTQTPRYLIKTRGQQVTLSCSPISGHRSVSWYQQTPGQGLQFLFEYFSETQRNKGNFPGRFSGRQFSNSRSEMNVSTLELGDSALYLCASSLERDRVNSPLHFGNGTRLTVT.

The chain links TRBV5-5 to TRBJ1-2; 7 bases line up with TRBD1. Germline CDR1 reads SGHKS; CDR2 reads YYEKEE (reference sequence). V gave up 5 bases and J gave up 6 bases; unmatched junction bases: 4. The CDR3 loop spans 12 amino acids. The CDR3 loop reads CASRQGTHGYTF. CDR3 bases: TGTGCCAGCAGACAGGGGACTCATGGCTACACCTTC.

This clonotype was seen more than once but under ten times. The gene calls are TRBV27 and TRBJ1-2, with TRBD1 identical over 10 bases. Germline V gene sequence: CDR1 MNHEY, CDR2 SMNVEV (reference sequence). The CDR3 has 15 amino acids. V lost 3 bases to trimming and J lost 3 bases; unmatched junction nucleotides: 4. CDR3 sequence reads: CASSFIGTGDYGYTF. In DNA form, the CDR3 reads TGTGCCAGCAGTTTTATTGGGACAGGGGACTATGGCTACACCTTC.

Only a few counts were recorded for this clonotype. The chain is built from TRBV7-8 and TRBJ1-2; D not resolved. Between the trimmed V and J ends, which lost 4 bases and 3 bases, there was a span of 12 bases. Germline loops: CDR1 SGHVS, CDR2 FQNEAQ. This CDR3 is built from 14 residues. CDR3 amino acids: CASSSQPWDYGYTF. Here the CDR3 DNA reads TGTGCCAGCAGCTCCCAGCCCTGGGACTATGGCTACACCTTC.

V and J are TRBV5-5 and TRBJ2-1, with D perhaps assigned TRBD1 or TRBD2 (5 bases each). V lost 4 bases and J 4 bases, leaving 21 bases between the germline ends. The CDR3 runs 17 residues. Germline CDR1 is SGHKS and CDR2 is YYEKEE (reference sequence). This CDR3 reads CASSTAAGARRYNEQFF. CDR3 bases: TGTGCCAGCAGCACTGCCGCCGGGGCGAGGCGGTACAATGAGCAGTTCTTC.

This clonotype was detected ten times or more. This chain's CDR3 is CASSLGRGGQETQYF. CDR3 bases: TGTGCCAGCAGTTTAGGGCGGGGGGGTCAAGAGACCCAGTACTTC. V and J are TRBV28 and TRBJ2-5; TRBD2 matches 9 bases. Unmatched junction bases numbered 3, after V lost 2 bases and J lost 2 bases. The CDR3 loop spans 15 amino acids. Germline values: CDR1 MDHEN, CDR2 SYDVKM.

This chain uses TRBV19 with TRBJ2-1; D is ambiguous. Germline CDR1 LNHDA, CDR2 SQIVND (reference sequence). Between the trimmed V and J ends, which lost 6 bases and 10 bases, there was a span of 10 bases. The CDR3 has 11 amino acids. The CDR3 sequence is CASSRLYEQFF. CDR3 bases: TGTGCCAGTAGCCGCCTATACGAGCAGTTCTTC.

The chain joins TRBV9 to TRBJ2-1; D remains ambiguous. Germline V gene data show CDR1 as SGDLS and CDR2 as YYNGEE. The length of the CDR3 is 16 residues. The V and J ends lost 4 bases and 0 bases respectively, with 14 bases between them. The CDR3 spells CASSHSARSSYNEQFF. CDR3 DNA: TGTGCCAGCAGCCACTCGGCCAGGTCCTCCTACAATGAGCAGTTCTTC.

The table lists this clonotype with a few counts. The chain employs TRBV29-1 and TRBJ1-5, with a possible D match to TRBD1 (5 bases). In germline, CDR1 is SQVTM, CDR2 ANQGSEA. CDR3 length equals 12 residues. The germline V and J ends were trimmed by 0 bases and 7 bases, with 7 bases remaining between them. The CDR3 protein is CSVEEGDQPQHF. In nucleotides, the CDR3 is TGCAGCGTTGAAGAGGGGGACCAGCCCCAGCATTTT. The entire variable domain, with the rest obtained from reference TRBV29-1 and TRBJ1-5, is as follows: SAVISQKPSRDICQRGTSLTIQCQVDSQVTMMFWYRQQPGQSLTLIATANQGSEATYESGFVIDKFPISRPNLTFSTLTVSNMSPEDSSIYLCSVEEGDQPQHFGDGTRLSIL.